Below are 10 T cell receptor beta chains sequenced from a single sample in a study of CD8 T cells in Susac syndrome (dated by TCRdb to about 2019). The method behind the library was the immunoSEQ multiplex PCR assay. RNA was extracted using the RNeasy kit, and about 0.5 to 1 ug of the RNA was reverse transcribed with random hexamers. TCRdb reanalyzed the raw reads on its own, using fastp at Q25 for trimming and MiXCR for clone calling, and kept in-frame beta chains. Merged by CDR3 protein, the rows form single entries marked with the most common genes and DNA. A total of roughly 130,000 distinct CDR3 sequences appear in this sample, approximately 96% of them only once. Of the sample, 0.11% to 0.15% falls within the top ten clones. The sample comprised CD4+ T cells from PBMCs. The receptors shown here come from a human donor with Susac syndrome.

The chain recombines TRBV7-9 with TRBJ2-1, with unresolved D. This CDR3 is 13 amino acids long. CDR1 SEHNR and CDR2 FQNEAQ come from the germline V gene (reference sequence). The V gene lost 5 bases and the J gene lost 5 bases, with 10 bases spanning the gap. As DNA, the CDR3 is TGTGCCAGCAGCGTACTGCGAGACAATGAGCAGTTCTTC. Residues: CASSVLRDNEQFF. Based on the CDR3 plus reference TRBV7-9 and TRBJ2-1, the full variable domain is DTGVSQNPRHKITKRGQNVTFRCDPISEHNRLYWYRQTLGQGPEFLTYFQNEAQLEKSRLLSDRFSAERPKGSFSTLEIQRTEQGDSAMYLCASSVLRDNEQFFGPGTRLTVL.

This clonotype was seen a single time. The chain joins TRBV29-1 to TRBJ1-2; no clear D gene. The length of the CDR3 is 13 residues. Per germline, CDR1 SQVTM and CDR2 ANQGSEA. The V gene lost 0 bases and the J gene lost 7 bases, with 12 bases spanning the gap. The CDR3 is CSVEEQPGSGYTF. In DNA form, the CDR3 reads TGCAGCGTTGAAGAACAGCCTGGGAGTGGCTACACCTTC.

The CDR3 sequence: CASTPAPGVYNEQFF. CDR3 nucleotide sequence: TGTGCCAGCACCCCGGCCCCAGGGGTCTACAATGAGCAGTTCTTC. This rearrangement joins TRBV27 to TRBJ2-1; possible D gene TRBD1, 6 bases. The CDR3 has 15 amino acids. The ends were cut back, 7 bases at V and 3 bases at J, with 16 bases in the middle. Per germline, CDR1 MNHEY and CDR2 SMNVEV (reference sequence).

The V gene is TRBV27, the J gene TRBJ2-7, with 7 bases matching TRBD2. The CDR3 sequence is 15 residues long. CDR1 is MNHEY, CDR2 SMNVEV, per germline (reference sequence). With 5 bases clipped from V and 2 bases from J, the junction kept 9 bases outside the gene matches. Written as DNA, the CDR3 is TGTGCCAGCAGTCTCCCGGGAGGTTACCCCTACGAGCAGTACTTC. Amino acids: CASSLPGGYPYEQYF.

V is TRBV20-1 and J is TRBJ2-1; unclear D gene. Germline V gene data show CDR1 as DFQATT and CDR2 as SNEGSKA (reference sequence). The V end lost 4 bases, the J end lost 12 bases, and 19 bases lay between the germline ends. The CDR3 runs 13 residues. The CDR3 reads CSAIPVAMSGQFF. As DNA, the CDR3 is TGCAGTGCTATCCCTGTGGCCATGAGTGGGCAGTTCTTC.

This clonotype is a singleton in its sample. V usage is TRBV12-3 or TRBV12-4 and J usage is TRBJ2-3; TRBD2 agrees at 10 bases. V lost 7 bases to trimming and J lost 6 bases; unmatched junction nucleotides: 13. The CDR3 is made up of 16 amino acids. The CDR3 reads CASIEGLAGVADTQYF. The CDR3 DNA follows: TGTGCCAGCATCGAAGGGCTAGCGGGAGTCGCCGATACGCAGTATTTT.

This chain links TRBV28 with TRBJ2-3, with a weak D call TRBD2 (6 bases). The CDR3 runs 14 residues. Between the trimmed V and J ends, which lost 7 bases and 3 bases, there was a span of 14 bases. In germline, CDR1 is MDHEN, CDR2 SYDVKM. Written as DNA, the CDR3 is TGTGCCAGCACCGGAGGGAGGCCGACAGATACGCAGTATTTT. Protein sequence: CASTGGRPTDTQYF.

The rearrangement joins TRBV28 to TRBJ2-7; 10 nucleotides line up with TRBD1. The CDR3 is made up of 15 amino acids. The germline V gene encodes CDR1 MDHEN and CDR2 SYDVKM. With 5 bases clipped from V and 2 bases from J, the junction kept 6 bases outside the gene matches. The CDR3 here is CASSRPGTGAYEQYF. The CDR3, as DNA: TGTGCCAGCAGTCGTCCCGGGACAGGGGCCTACGAGCAGTACTTC.

The chain links TRBV29-1 to TRBJ2-1, with 9 bases lining up with TRBD2. The CDR3 is 15 residues long. V shed 6 bases, J shed 10 bases, and the junction held 16 bases outside the gene matches. Germline loops: CDR1 SQVTM, CDR2 ANQGSEA. The CDR3 reads CSVGRRLAEYGEQFF. CDR3 nucleotides: TGCAGCGTGGGTAGGCGACTAGCGGAATACGGGGAGCAGTTCTTC.

About this clonotype: A read error may account for a junction end that differs from germline. This chain uses TRBV5-1 with TRBJ2-3; D not certain. This CDR3 has 13 residues. Germline V gives CDR1 SGHRS, CDR2 YFSETQ. CDR3 region: CASSLGSTDTQYF. CDR3 bases: TGTGCCAGCAGCTTAGGCAGCACAGATACGCAGTATTTT.